This paragraph covers one T cell receptor (beta chain) sequence. As yet, its antigen is unknown. Trimming removed 5 bases from V and 1 base from J, with 3 bases in between. The CDR3 runs 11 residues. CDR1 and CDR2 from the germline V gene are ENHRY and SYGVKD. A universal primer binding site was introduced by template switching. The final cDNA contained unique molecular identifiers. TCRdb ran MiXCR on the 5' RACE reads and lists one entry per CDR3 protein. The sample lists about 520,000 distinct CDR3 sequences; 22% were seen once. The data belong to a study of identical twins. Overall study results and limits: Conclusions came from cross-sectional statistical analysis, not from following the same donors. Out-of-frame beta sequences exhibited a weaker degree of excess twin sharing.

These data are also associated with another study on T cells expressing NK-cell markers. In that study: Among CD8+ T cells from about six donors, dominant NKG2C+ clonotypes accounted for roughly 1.0-7.0%.

The receptor's source is a woman aged 18-35 years in good health. The V and J genes are TRBV10-3 and TRBJ2-7, with D unclear. The sample was CD4+ T cells sorted from blood. CDR3 sequence: CAISTSYEQYF. In nucleotides, the CDR3 is TGTGCCATCAGTACGTCCTACGAGCAGTACTTC.